This TCR beta chain was sequenced in a study of beta chain features in type 1 diabetes. Study context: Age, gender, cell numbers and subset yield matched between patients and controls.

TCRB transcripts that were expressed got sequenced, as all of the isolated RNA had been reverse transcribed. The protocol was immunoSEQ multiplex PCR, while the TCRdb copy is restricted to in-frame clones and leaves out a portion. The sample shows around 360,000 clones, around 12% of them seen only once. Notes on the study in general: Shorter TCRB CDR3s, moderately but significantly so, marked every one of the four CD4+ subsets in Type 1 diabetes patients. Researchers cautioned that cDNA sequencing could over-represent cells with high TCR expression. Patients showed naive, central memory and Treg TCRB repertoires that appeared more similar than those of healthy donors.

A remark on this clone: The antigen is undetermined.

The authors took one heparinised blood draw, averaging approximately 120 mL, from each donor. Per germline, CDR1 LNHNV and CDR2 YYDKDF (reference sequence). The germline V and J ends were trimmed by 1 base and 6 bases, with 27 bases remaining between them. The CDR3 is 19 residues long. The clonotype comes from a young woman with type 1 diabetes. The V call is TRBV15, the J call TRBJ1-2; tentatively, D is TRBD1 (5 bases). Sequenced input: naive CD4+ T cells from blood. CDR3 residues: CATSRVRALATKGWNGYTF. The DNA of the CDR3 is TGTGCCACCAGCAGAGTTAGAGCCTTGGCTACCAAGGGGTGGAATGGCTACACCTTC.